These 16 T cell receptor beta chains came from one sample sequenced in a study of blood T cell repertoires in COVID-19. TCRdb keeps only in-frame clones here, not all; method: immunoSEQ multiplex PCR. The sample contains approximately 180,000 clones, roughly 82% of which appear only once. Input material: PBMCs or T cells enriched from blood (not recorded which). The receptor source for this set is a man over 45 who had recovered from COVID-19.

The J gene is TRBJ1-5, the V gene TRBV2; no clear D gene. Germline lookup yields CDR1 SNHLY and CDR2 FYNNEI. The CDR3 consists of 17 residues. V was clipped by 8 bases and J by 4 bases, with 24 bases between them. The DNA of the CDR3 is TGTGCCAGCCGAGGGAGAGGCTACACGGTGGATAATCAGCCCCAGCATTTT. Translation gives CASRGRGYTVDNQPQHF.

The rearrangement uses TRBV7-9 and TRBJ2-2; weak D call: TRBD2 (6 bases). The CDR3 sequence is 15 residues long. The V end was cut by 1 base, the J end by 1 base, with 7 bases between. Germline CDR1 reads SEHNR; CDR2 reads FQNEAQ (reference sequence). CDR3: CASSLVGGNTGELFF. DNA of the CDR3: TGTGCCAGCAGCTTAGTCGGGGGGAACACCGGGGAGCTGTTTTTT.

This chain joins TRBV19 and TRBJ2-7; 9 bases line up with TRBD1. Germline V lookup: CDR1 LNHDA, CDR2 SQIVND (reference sequence). After removal of 5 bases from V and 6 bases from J, the junction contained 11 bases not matched to a gene. The CDR3 is made up of 15 amino acids. The CDR3 reads CASSRSRDRASEQYF. The CDR3 DNA reads TGTGCCAGTAGTCGTTCCCGGGACAGGGCTTCCGAGCAGTACTTC.

This clone appeared a few times. The rearrangement uses TRBV30 and TRBJ1-4; TRBD1 is a possible D gene (6 bases). The CDR3 loop spans 13 amino acids. CDR1 is GTSNPN and CDR2 is SVGIG in the germline V gene (reference sequence). V lost 4 bases, J lost 8 bases, and 14 bases lay in between. The CDR3 loop reads CAWTRDNGEKLFF. CDR3 nucleotide sequence: TGTGCCTGGACAAGGGACAACGGGGAAAAACTGTTTTTT.

The rearrangement links TRBV4-1 to TRBJ2-2; D might be TRBD1 (5 bases). V shed 4 bases and J shed 0 bases, with 9 bases lying between them. Germline CDR1 is MGHRA and CDR2 is YSYEKL. The CDR3 contains 15 residues. As DNA, the CDR3 is TGCGCCAGCAGCCGCGACAGTGCGAACACCGGGGAGCTGTTTTTT. As protein: CASSRDSANTGELFF.

V gene TRBV30 combines with J gene TRBJ2-7, with 9 nucleotides matching TRBD1. In germline, CDR1 is GTSNPN, CDR2 SVGIG (reference sequence). The CDR3 covers 15 residues. V was clipped by 4 bases and J by 0 bases; unmatched bases: 7. CDR3 in DNA: TGTGCCTGGATCCCCGGGACAGGGTTCTCCTACGAGCAGTACTTC. Its translation is CAWIPGTGFSYEQYF.

V is TRBV30 and J is TRBJ1-1, with 7 bases lining up with TRBD1. The V and J ends lost 5 bases and 5 bases, in that order; junction bases with no gene match: 11. CDR1 and CDR2 from the germline V gene are GTSNPN and SVGIG (reference sequence). This CDR3 is 14 amino acids long. This chain's CDR3 is CAWGKRTGWTEAFF. DNA of the CDR3: TGTGCCTGGGGGAAGCGGACAGGATGGACTGAAGCTTTCTTT. The variable domain in full, completed from reference TRBV30 and TRBJ1-1, reads SQTIHQWPATLVQPVGSPLSLECTVEGTSNPNLYWYRQAAGRGLQLLFYSVGIGQISSEVPQNLSASRPQDRQFILSSKKLLLSDSGFYLCAWGKRTGWTEAFFGQGTRLTVV.

This chain joins TRBV5-5 and TRBJ1-2, with TRBD1 matching over 9 bases. This CDR3 comprises 18 residues. In germline, CDR1 is SGHKS, CDR2 YYEKEE (reference sequence). The V segment lost 4 bases and the J segment 0 bases; nucleotides outside the gene matches: 13. As DNA, the CDR3 is TGTGCCAGCAGCCCGAGGGGGACAGGGCTTTTATCTAACTATGGCTACACCTTC. Protein: CASSPRGTGLLSNYGYTF.

This chain joins TRBV27 and TRBJ1-1; TRBD1 matches 7 bases. J gave up 0 bases and V 6 bases, and 7 bases lay outside the gene matches. Germline loops: CDR1 MNHEY, CDR2 SMNVEV (reference sequence). There are 15 residues in the CDR3. CDR3 in amino acids: CASSRQGGMNTEAFF. The CDR3 DNA follows: TGTGCCAGCAGCAGACAGGGAGGCATGAACACTGAAGCTTTCTTT.

The gene calls are TRBV19 and TRBJ1-4; the match to TRBD1 covers 7 bases. CDR1 and CDR2 from the germline V gene are LNHDA and SQIVND (reference sequence). The CDR3 spans 14 residues. The V segment lost 2 bases and the J segment 5 bases; nucleotides outside the gene matches: 2. CDR3 DNA: TGTGCCAGTAGTATAACAGGGGACAATGAAAAACTGTTTTTT. Encoded protein: CASSITGDNEKLFF.

A single count supports this clone. The chain carries TRBV28 and TRBJ2-1; possible D gene TRBD1, 6 bases. The CDR3 extends over 14 amino acids. Germline V gene lookup returns CDR1 MDHEN and CDR2 SYDVKM. Trimming removed 5 bases from V and 9 bases from J, with 17 bases in between. The CDR3 is CASSNPRGRGEQFF. DNA for the CDR3: TGTGCCAGCAGTAATCCCAGGGGTCGTGGTGAGCAGTTCTTC.

The chain uses TRBV10-1 and TRBJ2-5, with TRBD2 matching 9 bases. V lost 5 bases and J lost 5; bases outside the gene matches: 9. The CDR3 covers 15 residues. Per the germline V gene, CDR1 is WNHNN and CDR2 is SYGVQD (reference sequence). The CDR3 DNA reads TGCGCCAGCAGTTTTGGCGGGGGGGCCCGGGAGACCCAGTACTTC. Translation gives CASSFGGGARETQYF.

V is TRBV5-1 and J is TRBJ2-3; 8 bases fit TRBD1. Germline V lookup: CDR1 SGHRS, CDR2 YFSETQ. V lost 4 bases and J lost 2; bases outside the gene matches: 12. This CDR3 is built from 17 residues. CDR3 DNA: TGCGCCAGCAGCCCCCTGCCGCCGACAGGGGCCACAGATACGCAGTATTTT. Translating it yields CASSPLPPTGATDTQYF. The full variable domain, in which reference TRBV5-1 and TRBJ2-3 provide the parts outside the CDR3, is KAGVTQTPRYLIKTRGQQVTLSCSPISGHRSVSWYQQTPGQGLQFLFEYFSETQRNKGNFPGRFSGRQFSNSRSEMNVSTLELGDSALYLCASSPLPPTGATDTQYFGPGTRLTVL.

The chain links TRBV19 to TRBJ2-7, with 9 positions matching TRBD1. Germline assignment: CDR1 LNHDA and CDR2 SQIVND (reference sequence). There are 14 residues in the CDR3. J gave up 3 bases and V 6 bases, and 6 bases lay outside the gene matches. This CDR3 is CASSPRGQGYEQYF. The CDR3 DNA follows: TGTGCCAGTAGCCCTAGGGGACAGGGCTACGAGCAGTACTTC.

The rearrangement uses TRBV5-6 and TRBJ2-7; 7 nucleotides align to TRBD2. The trim removed 1 base at V and 2 bases at J, leaving 6 bases unmatched. This CDR3 is 15 amino acids long. Germline loops: CDR1 SGHDT, CDR2 YYEEEE. The CDR3 loop reads CASSLITGGPYEQYF. For the CDR3, the DNA is TGTGCCAGCAGCTTGATCACGGGGGGACCCTACGAGCAGTACTTC. The complete variable domain, with remaining parts taken from reference TRBV5-6 and TRBJ2-7, reads DAGVTQSPTHLIKTRGQQVTLRCSPKSGHDTVSWYQQALGQGPQFIFQYYEEEERQRGNFPDRFSGHQFPNYSSELNVNALLLGDSALYLCASSLITGGPYEQYFGPGTRLTVT.

V gene TRBV5-1 combines with J gene TRBJ2-1, with 9 bases aligning to TRBD1. The CDR3 extends over 17 amino acids. The trim removed 5 bases at V and 2 bases at J, leaving 11 bases unmatched. Per the germline V gene, CDR1 is SGHRS and CDR2 is YFSETQ. The CDR3 bases are TGCGCCAGCAGTCCATCGGGGGACAGGGCCACCTACAATGAGCAGTTCTTC. It translates to CASSPSGDRATYNEQFF.